This entry describes one T cell receptor (beta chain). Original processing methods: Reference gene primer amplification in the assay estimated nucleated cell counts. Method: immunoSEQ multiplex PCR; TCRdb's copy keeps in-frame clones and lacks some. V, J and clone size were drawn from that table, and D and trimming were deduced from the DNA. In the table there are almost 50,000 clones, 84% of which are singletons. This entry is derived from a study of blood T cell repertoires in COVID-19. Study details: Acute and convalescent COVID-19 samples came from the United States, Italy and Spain. PBMCs, B-cell-depleted T cells, or T cells were the source of the cDNA or gDNA that made up the material.

CDR3 length: 14 residues. J was trimmed by 6 bases and V by 0 bases; bases with no gene match: 1. Germline loops: CDR1 SGDLS, CDR2 YYNGEE. The sequencing input was peripheral blood. This chain links TRBV9 with TRBJ2-1; 9 bases match TRBD2. The sequence came from a man aged 45-60 years with acute or convalescent COVID-19. CDR3 amino acids: CASSVVSGSNEQFF. The DNA of the CDR3 is TGTGCCAGCAGCGTAGTTAGCGGGAGCAATGAGCAGTTCTTC.